The source of this T cell receptor (beta chain) is a study of siplizumab effects on memory and regulatory T cells. General study points: In roughly 80-96% of proliferating CD4+ or CD8+ clones, a naive or memory phenotype could not be assigned. Major contributors to the alloresponse seemed to be naive T cells, which also appeared more diverse than memory cells. Proliferating siplizumab-culture Tregs lacked confirmation of suppressive function.

The CDR3 is 14 amino acids. In germline, CDR1 is SEHNR, CDR2 FQNEAQ (reference sequence). V was shortened by 1 base and J by 7 bases, with 14 bases between the two germline ends. The assay looked at 80,000 to 100,000 TCR templates in each sample. Sequenced by immunoSEQ multiplex PCR; TCRdb stores in-frame clones only, minus some. The sample yields tens of thousands of clones, roughly 89% seen once. With respect to this clone: What it recognizes is unknown.

Sequencing was done on a sample of CD8+ T cells sorted from blood. V and J are TRBV7-9 and TRBJ2-7, with D possibly being TRBD2 (6 bases). The TCR was taken from a human donor in good health. The CDR3 sequence is CASSLDELAGEQYF. CDR3 coding DNA: TGTGCCAGCAGCTTAGACGAACTAGCCGGGGAGCAGTACTTC.